The entry below gives a single T cell receptor beta chain sequence along with its context. Its antigen has not been determined. Per-base quality was not reported, and no clone a single base away is much larger than it. The immunoSEQ Assay, a bias-controlled multiplex PCR, was used to amplify TCRbeta CDR3 regions from genomic DNA. As for how the authors treated the data: Nucleated cell counts per sample were estimated from amplification of reference gene primers within the assay. Sequence reads were collapsed and filtered to measure the absolute abundance of every unique TCRbeta CDR3 rearrangement. For each sample, productive Simpson clonality was calculated as the square root of Simpson's diversity index across productive rearrangements. TCRdb provides this immuneACCESS table in a form limited to in-frame rearrangements. Some clones are lacking; in checked studies, under half of them reflect an unresolved V gene, and why the rest are absent is not known. The V and J calls and the clone size are those of that table, but D and trimming were determined from the DNA. The sample profile shows about 260,000 clones; about 83% of them were found once. The ten largest make up less than 2% of the sample.

A second Seattle source provided samples from volunteer blood donors who had recovered from COVID-19. Whole blood was collected in K2EDTA tubes by collaborating institutions according to the institutions' own protocols. For TCRbeta analysis, collaborator samples were shipped as frozen whole blood, as isolated PBMCs, or as DNA extracted from either sample type. These data originate in a study of blood T cell repertoires in COVID-19 (dated by TCRdb to the early 2020s). Describing the broader study: Samples covering the acute and convalescent phases of COVID-19 were provided by collaborators in the United States, Italy and Spain. A de-identified subject ID, COVID-19 status, age in years and sex were almost always included in the sample metadata. Samples came from the ongoing ImmuneRACE study (first 160 participants) plus 1,254 subjects from 6 global collaborators. Where available, HLA class I and class II types were obtained from metadata supplied by the sample provider rather than from assay-based typing. The dataset comprised deeply sampled blood TCRbeta repertoires from subjects exposed to, actively infected with, or recovered from COVID-19. The prospective study material was composed of cDNA or gDNA derived from T cells, B-cell-depleted T cells, or PBMCs. The repertoires were released in a freely available public database meant as a resource for research on the immune response to SARS-CoV-2. The research as a whole found: The amount of clinical and demographic metadata varied by source and participant and was provided uncurated.

The CDR3 contains 18 residues, cysteine and phenylalanine counted. The read is trimmed to its CDR3 DNA, 54 bases read in frame from base 1. Trimming removed 4 bases from V and 5 bases from J; the gene matches leave 12 bases unexplained. CDR1 and CDR2, per the germline V gene, are SGDLS and YYNGEE. This sequence uses TRBV9 and TRBJ2-5, with 15 bases in between that match TRBD2. The TCR sequence derives from a woman in her thirties or forties who had recovered from COVID-19. Sequencing was carried out using peripheral blood. The CDR3 reads as follows: CASSPRTSGGALEETQYF. The nucleotide sequence reads as follows: TGTGCCAGCAGCCCCCGGACTAGCGGGGGGGCTTTGGAGGAGACCCAGTACTTC.